The next 24 T cell receptor beta chains were all read from a single sample in a study of naive CD8 T cells in extremely preterm neonates (dated by TCRdb to the late 2010s). The preterm samples were obtained from several extremely preterm deliveries at about 23-27 weeks of gestation. The library was built by means of the immunoSEQ multiplex PCR assay. TCRdb took over this immuneACCESS table, retaining in-frame rearrangements with V and J assigned. Such tables are incomplete; in checked studies, under half of the missing clones stem from an unresolved V gene, and the remainder is unexplained. The sample profile shows about 5,000 clones; nearly 95% of them were found once. The ten largest account for 0.55% to 0.75% of the sample. General conclusions and limits of the study: Preterm CDR3s were shorter, with fewer N additions and less junctional trimming, and were closer to germline than those of older groups.

What these receptors recognize is not known. The sample consisted of naive CD8+ T cells from cord blood. The receptors originated from a boy who was born preterm.

The genes are TRBV4-3 and TRBJ2-1; D remains ambiguous. The V and J ends lost 0 bases and 2 bases respectively, with 8 bases between them. CDR3 size: 15 residues. The germline V gene encodes CDR1 LGHNA and CDR2 YSLEER. The CDR3 DNA reads TGCGCCAGCAGCCAAGATCGCGTACCCTACAATGAGCAGTTCTTC. This sequence encodes CASSQDRVPYNEQFF.

This chain joins TRBV6-6 and TRBJ1-3; possibly TRBD1 for D (6 bases). Germline V lookup: CDR1 MNHNY, CDR2 SVGAGI (reference sequence). The V end lost 2 bases, the J end lost 0 bases, and 8 bases lay between the germline ends. The CDR3 length is 15 residues. The CDR3 reads CASSYGGSSGNTIYF. In DNA form, the CDR3 reads TGTGCCAGCAGTTACGGGGGCAGCTCTGGAAACACCATATATTTT.

This rearrangement joins TRBV15 to TRBJ1-4; TRBD1 might be the D (6 bases). Trimming took 0 bases from V and 7 from J, leaving 9 bases between them. CDR3 length equals 14 residues. The germline V gene encodes CDR1 LNHNV and CDR2 YYDKDF (reference sequence). CDR3 residues: CATSREGAFEKLFF. As DNA, the CDR3 is TGTGCCACCAGCAGAGAGGGGGCTTTTGAAAAACTGTTTTTT. Combining the CDR3 with reference TRBV15 and TRBJ1-4 gives the whole variable domain DAMVIQNPRYQVTQFGKPVTLSCSQTLNHNVMYWYQQKSSQAPKLLFHYYDKDFNNEADTPDNFQSRRPNTSFCFLDIRSPGLGDTAMYLCATSREGAFEKLFFGSGTQLSVL.

In the case of this clone: In the same sample, other DNA sequences code for this CDR3. The J gene is TRBJ2-3, the V gene TRBV27, with 14 bases aligning to TRBD2. The length of the CDR3 is 15 residues. Trimming took 3 bases from V and 4 from J; bases not matched to a gene: 0. Germline CDR1 reads MNHEY; CDR2 reads SMNVEV (reference sequence). CDR3 in amino acids: CASSLGLAGADTQYF. The CDR3 DNA follows: TGTGCCAGCAGTTTGGGACTAGCGGGAGCAGATACGCAGTATTTT.

This clone was observed a handful of times. The J gene is TRBJ2-7, the V gene TRBV5-1, with D tentatively TRBD1 (6 bases). The germline CDR1 and CDR2 sequences are SGHRS and YFSETQ. The V end was cut by 2 bases, the J end by 0 bases, with 9 bases between. The CDR3 runs 14 residues. The CDR3 DNA sequence: TGCGCCAGCAGCTTTAGACAGGCCTCCTACGAGCAGTACTTC. Residues: CASSFRQASYEQYF. The full variable domain, in which reference TRBV5-1 and TRBJ2-7 provide the parts outside the CDR3, is KAGVTQTPRYLIKTRGQQVTLSCSPISGHRSVSWYQQTPGQGLQFLFEYFSETQRNKGNFPGRFSGRQFSNSRSEMNVSTLELGDSALYLCASSFRQASYEQYFGPGTRLTVT.

This sequence joins TRBV19 and TRBJ2-1; tentative D call: TRBD2 (6 bases). This CDR3 region has 14 residues. From germline, CDR1 is LNHDA and CDR2 SQIVND (reference sequence). V dropped 5 bases and J dropped 5 bases, with 13 bases sitting between them. CDR3 coding DNA: TGTGCCAGTAGTCGCGGGAATGAGGACAATGAGCAGTTCTTC. It translates to CASSRGNEDNEQFF.

The V gene is TRBV4-3, the J gene TRBJ1-3, with D unresolved. The germline V gene encodes CDR1 LGHNA and CDR2 YSLEER. Trimming stripped 0 bases from V and 0 bases from J, with 9 bases between. This CDR3 region has 16 residues. Here the CDR3 reads CASSQDKDNSGNTIYF. The DNA for the CDR3 is TGCGCCAGCAGCCAAGATAAAGACAACTCTGGAAACACCATATATTTT.

The V gene is TRBV27, the J gene TRBJ2-2; 10 bases fit TRBD2. Germline CDR1 is MNHEY and CDR2 is SMNVEV (reference sequence). The CDR3 totals 13 residues. V was pared by 5 bases and J by 6 bases, with 0 bases of the junction left unmatched. CDR3 amino acids: CASSLAGAGELFF. The CDR3 bases are TGTGCCAGCAGTCTAGCGGGAGCCGGGGAGCTGTTTTTT.

The V gene is TRBV4-3, the J gene TRBJ1-3; D gene uncertain. The CDR3 extends over 13 amino acids. The V end lost 0 bases, the J end lost 2 bases, and 2 bases lay between the germline ends. Per germline, CDR1 LGHNA and CDR2 YSLEER. This CDR3 is CASSQDTGNTIYF. DNA of the CDR3: TGCGCCAGCAGCCAAGACACTGGAAACACCATATATTTT.

The chain uses TRBV11-3 and TRBJ2-7; 10 nucleotides line up with TRBD1. Trimming cost V 4 bases and J 3 bases; bases outside gene matches: 6. The V gene's germline CDR1 is SGHNT and CDR2 YENEEA. The length of the CDR3 is 15 residues. The DNA of the CDR3 is TGTGCCAGCAGCTCCCTCGACAGGGGGCACTACGAGCAGTACTTC. This codes for CASSSLDRGHYEQYF. Combining the CDR3 with reference TRBV11-3 and TRBJ2-7 gives the whole variable domain EAGVVQSPRYKIIEKKQPVAFWCNPISGHNTLYWYLQNLGQGPELLIRYENEEAVDDSQLPKDRFSAERLKGVDSTLKIQPAELGDSAVYLCASSSLDRGHYEQYFGPGTRLTVT.

This chain links TRBV9 with TRBJ1-5; D is possibly TRBD1 (5 bases). The CDR3 has 13 amino acids. Trimming cost V 4 bases and J 2 bases, with 7 bases left between them. Germline V gene sequence: CDR1 SGDLS, CDR2 YYNGEE. The CDR3, as DNA: TGTGCCAGCAGCCTACAGGGCAATCAGCCCCAGCATTTT. Its protein is CASSLQGNQPQHF.

V and J are TRBV4-3 and TRBJ2-7, with 11 positions matching TRBD2. With 4 bases clipped from V and 2 bases from J, the junction kept 1 base outside the gene matches. Germline CDR1 LGHNA, CDR2 YSLEER. The CDR3 length is 14 residues. The CDR3 here is CASSPGLAAYEQYF. The CDR3 nucleotides are TGCGCCAGCAGCCCGGGACTAGCGGCCTACGAGCAGTACTTC.

The chain couples TRBV27 to TRBJ2-3, with 7 bases fitting TRBD2. The CDR3 runs 13 residues. J gave up 4 bases and V 2 bases, and 0 bases lay outside the gene matches. Germline assignment: CDR1 MNHEY and CDR2 SMNVEV (reference sequence). The CDR3 nucleotides are TGTGCCAGCAGTTTAACTAGCGCAGATACGCAGTATTTT. Its protein is CASSLTSADTQYF.

In this sample, this clone turned up a few times. This sequence joins TRBV10-1 and TRBJ1-5; D remains unclear. Germline CDR1 WNHNN, CDR2 SYGVQD (reference sequence). The CDR3 consists of 12 residues. The germline V and J ends were trimmed by 2 bases and 3 bases, with 2 bases remaining between them. As DNA, the CDR3 is TGCGCCAGCAGTGAGGACAATCAGCCCCAGCATTTT. Amino acids: CASSEDNQPQHF.

The CDR3 DNA reads as TGTGCCAGCAGTTTCCGACAGGGAAGTTATGGCTACACCTTC. It codes for CASSFRQGSYGYTF. The chain employs TRBV27 and TRBJ1-2; 7 bases map to TRBD1. Trimming removed 3 bases from V and 5 bases from J; junction bases left unmatched: 6. The CDR3 is 14 residues long. Germline CDR1 is MNHEY and CDR2 is SMNVEV (reference sequence).

The V gene is TRBV19, the J gene TRBJ2-7; 12 nucleotides match TRBD1. V trimming: 3 bases; J trimming: 7 bases; junction bases outside the gene matches: 7. Germline values: CDR1 LNHDA, CDR2 SQIVND (reference sequence). The CDR3 runs 15 residues. The CDR3 spells CASSMPGQGAREQYF. For the CDR3, the DNA is TGTGCCAGTAGTATGCCGGGACAGGGGGCGCGGGAGCAGTACTTC.

This clone was recorded only once. This sequence joins TRBV5-1 and TRBJ2-7, with 10 positions matching TRBD2. CDR1 is SGHRS and CDR2 is YFSETQ in the germline V gene. V lost 6 bases, J lost 1 base, and 1 base stayed unmatched. This CDR3 contains 13 residues. This chain's CDR3 is CASTSGSSYEQYF. The DNA for the CDR3 is TGCGCCAGCACTAGCGGGAGTTCCTACGAGCAGTACTTC.

The CDR3 is CASSLSGTSGSYEQYF. The CDR3 nucleotides read TGTGCCAGCAGTTTGTCTGGGACTAGCGGGTCTTACGAGCAGTACTTC. The chain has TRBV27 and TRBJ2-7, with 12 bases matching TRBD2. V dropped 3 bases and J dropped 4; count of bases not matched to a gene: 7. Germline lookup yields CDR1 MNHEY and CDR2 SMNVEV (reference sequence). CDR3 size: 16 residues.

This sequence joins TRBV30 and TRBJ2-7; D is ambiguous. This CDR3 is built from 11 residues. V lost 3 bases to trimming and J lost 0 bases, with 3 bases between them. In germline, CDR1 is GTSNPN, CDR2 SVGIG (reference sequence). CDR3 loop: CAWSSSYEQYF. CDR3 nucleotide sequence: TGTGCCTGGAGCAGCTCCTACGAGCAGTACTTC.

The V gene is TRBV4-1, the J gene TRBJ2-2; D is unresolved. V lost 4 bases and J lost 6, with 9 bases in between. Germline V gene sequence: CDR1 MGHRA, CDR2 YSYEKL. The CDR3 has 13 residues. CDR3 in DNA: TGCGCCAGCAGCCTCCAATTCGCCGGGGAGCTGTTTTTT. Translated, it gives CASSLQFAGELFF.

This sequence joins TRBV4-3 and TRBJ2-1; TRBD2 matches 9 bases. Per the germline V gene, CDR1 is LGHNA and CDR2 is YSLEER. Losses at the gene ends were 0 bases for V and 2 bases for J; bases not matched to a gene: 5. This CDR3 comprises 17 residues. This CDR3 reads CASSQDGSGSAYNEQFF. In DNA form, the CDR3 reads TGCGCCAGCAGCCAAGATGGTAGCGGGAGCGCCTACAATGAGCAGTTCTTC.

The chain carries TRBV19 and TRBJ2-7; 10 bases are shared with TRBD2. V was pared by 6 bases and J by 0 bases, with 2 bases of the junction left unmatched. This CDR3 is 14 amino acids long. CDR1 is LNHDA and CDR2 is SQIVND in the germline V gene (reference sequence). CDR3 region: CASRKREGSYEQYF. The CDR3 DNA follows: TGTGCCAGTAGAAAGCGGGAGGGCTCCTACGAGCAGTACTTC.

The chain is built from TRBV4-1 and TRBJ2-1, with D hard to call. Trimming cost V 2 bases and J 2 bases, with 1 base left between them. The CDR3 has 12 amino acids. Germline CDR1 is MGHRA and CDR2 is YSYEKL. CDR3 sequence (DNA): TGCGCCAGCAGCCAAACCTACAATGAGCAGTTCTTC. Amino acids: CASSQTYNEQFF.

V and J are TRBV27 and TRBJ2-7, with D maybe TRBD1 (6 bases). This CDR3 contains 13 residues. V gave up 0 bases and J gave up 3 bases, with 6 bases separating them. Germline CDR1 reads MNHEY; CDR2 reads SMNVEV (reference sequence). CDR3 sequence (DNA): TGTGCCAGCAGTTTATCAGGGGGCTACGAGCAGTACTTC. Amino acids: CASSLSGGYEQYF.